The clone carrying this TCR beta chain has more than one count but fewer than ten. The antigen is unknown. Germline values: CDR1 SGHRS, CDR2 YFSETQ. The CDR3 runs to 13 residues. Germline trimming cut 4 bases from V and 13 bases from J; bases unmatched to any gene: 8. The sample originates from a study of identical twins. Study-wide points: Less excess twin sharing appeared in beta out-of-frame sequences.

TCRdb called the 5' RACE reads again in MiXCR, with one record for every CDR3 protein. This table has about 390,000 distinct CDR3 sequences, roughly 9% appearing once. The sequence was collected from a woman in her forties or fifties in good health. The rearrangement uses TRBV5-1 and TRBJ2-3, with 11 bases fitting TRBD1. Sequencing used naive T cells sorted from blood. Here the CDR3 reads CASSVRDRGMEYF. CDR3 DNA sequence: TGCGCCAGCAGCGTGAGGGACAGGGGGATGGAGTATTTT.